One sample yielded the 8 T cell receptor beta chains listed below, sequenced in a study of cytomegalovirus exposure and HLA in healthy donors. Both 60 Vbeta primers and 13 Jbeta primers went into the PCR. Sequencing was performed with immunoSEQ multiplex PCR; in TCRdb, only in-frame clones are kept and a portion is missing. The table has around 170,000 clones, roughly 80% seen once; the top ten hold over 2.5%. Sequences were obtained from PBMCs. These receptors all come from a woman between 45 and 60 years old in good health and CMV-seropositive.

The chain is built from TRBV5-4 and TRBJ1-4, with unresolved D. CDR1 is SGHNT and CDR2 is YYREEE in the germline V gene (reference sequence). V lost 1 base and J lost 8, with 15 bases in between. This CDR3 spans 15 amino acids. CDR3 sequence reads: CASSLSGRPGEKLFF. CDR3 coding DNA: TGTGCCAGCAGCTTGAGTGGCAGGCCGGGGGAAAAACTGTTTTTT. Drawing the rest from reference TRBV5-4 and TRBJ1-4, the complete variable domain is ETGVTQSPTHLIKTRGQQVTLRCSSQSGHNTVSWYQQALGQGPQFIFQYYREEENGRGNFPPRFSGLQFPNYSSELNVNALELDDSALYLCASSLSGRPGEKLFFGSGTQLSVL.

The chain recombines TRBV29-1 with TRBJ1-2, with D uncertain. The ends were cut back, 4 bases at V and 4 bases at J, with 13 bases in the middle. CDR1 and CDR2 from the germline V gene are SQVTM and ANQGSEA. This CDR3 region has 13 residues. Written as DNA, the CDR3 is TGCAGCGTTGTTCGACCGGGTGGCTATGGCTACACCTTC. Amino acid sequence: CSVVRPGGYGYTF.

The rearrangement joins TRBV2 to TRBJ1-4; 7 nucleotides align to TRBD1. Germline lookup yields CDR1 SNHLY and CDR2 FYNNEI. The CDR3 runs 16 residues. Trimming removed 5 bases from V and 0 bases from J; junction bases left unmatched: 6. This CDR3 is CASSKDGQATNEKLFF. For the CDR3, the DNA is TGTGCCAGCAGTAAAGACGGACAGGCAACTAATGAAAAACTGTTTTTT.

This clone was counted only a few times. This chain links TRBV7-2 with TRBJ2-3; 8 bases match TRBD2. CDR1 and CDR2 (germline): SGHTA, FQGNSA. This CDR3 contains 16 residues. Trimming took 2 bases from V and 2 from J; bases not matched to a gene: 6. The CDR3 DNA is TGTGCCAGCAGCTTATTGGCGGGGGGATCCACAGATACGCAGTATTTT. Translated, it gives CASSLLAGGSTDTQYF.

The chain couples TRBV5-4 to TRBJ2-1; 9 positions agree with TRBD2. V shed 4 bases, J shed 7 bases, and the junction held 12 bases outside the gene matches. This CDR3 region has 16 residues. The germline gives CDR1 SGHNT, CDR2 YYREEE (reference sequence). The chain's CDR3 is CASSPISGGSSNEQFF. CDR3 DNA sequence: TGTGCCAGCAGCCCAATTAGCGGGGGTTCATCGAATGAGCAGTTCTTC.

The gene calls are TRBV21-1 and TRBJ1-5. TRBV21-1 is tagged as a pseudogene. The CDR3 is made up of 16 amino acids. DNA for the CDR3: TGTGCCAGCATCGAAGGGCGGGACTATAGCAATCAGCCCCAGCATTTT. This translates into CASIEGRDYSNQPQHF.

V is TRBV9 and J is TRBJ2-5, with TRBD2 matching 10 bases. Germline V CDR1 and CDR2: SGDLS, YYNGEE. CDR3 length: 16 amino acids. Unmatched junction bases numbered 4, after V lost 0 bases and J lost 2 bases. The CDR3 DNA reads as TGTGCCAGCAGCGTAGGAGGTAGCGGGGGGCAAGAGACCCAGTACTTC. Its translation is CASSVGGSGGQETQYF. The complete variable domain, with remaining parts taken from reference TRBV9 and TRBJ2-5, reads DSGVTQTPKHLITATGQRVTLRCSPRSGDLSVYWYQQSLDQGLQFLIQYYNGEERAKGNILERFSAQQFPDLHSELNLSSLELGDSALYFCASSVGGSGGQETQYFGPGTRLLVL.

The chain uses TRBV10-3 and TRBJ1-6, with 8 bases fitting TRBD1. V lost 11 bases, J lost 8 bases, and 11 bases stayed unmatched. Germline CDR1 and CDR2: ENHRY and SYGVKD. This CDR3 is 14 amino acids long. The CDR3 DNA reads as TGTGCCCTGGGTAACAGGGGGGGTGATTCACCCCTCCACTTT. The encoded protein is CALGNRGGDSPLHF.